Following are 30 T cell receptor beta chains from one sample sequenced in a study of blood T cell repertoires in COVID-19. Produced via immunoSEQ multiplex PCR; TCRdb's table is partial and in-frame only. This table holds about 130,000 clones, roughly four fifths found once. The sample was peripheral blood. These receptors came from a man aged 25 to 40 with COVID-19, enrolled during active disease.

The V gene is TRBV6-1, the J gene TRBJ1-2, with 11 bases identical to TRBD1. J was trimmed by 4 bases and V by 2 bases; bases with no gene match: 6. The length of the CDR3 is 16 residues. From germline, CDR1 is MNHNS and CDR2 SASEGT. CDR3 loop: CASSESGQGAGYGYTF. CDR3 DNA sequence: TGTGCCAGCAGTGAATCCGGACAGGGGGCTGGCTATGGCTACACCTTC.

The chain is built from TRBV4-1 and TRBJ2-5; D is uncertain. The CDR3 has 14 amino acids. Germline lookup yields CDR1 MGHRA and CDR2 YSYEKL. V lost 2 bases and J 1 base, leaving 8 bases between the germline ends. The DNA of the CDR3 is TGCGCCAGCAGCCAACGACTGGTCCAAGAGACCCAGTACTTC. This translates into CASSQRLVQETQYF.

The chain couples TRBV5-6 to TRBJ2-2; no reliable D call. V lost 4 bases to trimming and J lost 6 bases, with 7 bases between them. The V gene's germline CDR1 is SGHDT and CDR2 YYEEEE. The CDR3 runs 12 residues. The CDR3 coding sequence is TGTGCCAGCAGCCCCCAGGCCGGGGAGCTGTTTTTT. Translation gives CASSPQAGELFF.

The chain couples TRBV29-1 to TRBJ2-2; 7 bases map to TRBD1. Germline V gives CDR1 SQVTM, CDR2 ANQGSEA. V shed 6 bases, J shed 6 bases, and the junction held 13 bases outside the gene matches. The CDR3 is 15 amino acids. DNA for the CDR3: TGCAGCGTCTCCCAGGAGACAGGGTTCGCCGGGGAGCTGTTTTTT. It encodes CSVSQETGFAGELFF.

The rearrangement uses TRBV11-3 and TRBJ1-2; D call uncertain. V lost 3 bases and J 6 bases, leaving 8 bases between the germline ends. Looked up from germline, CDR1 is SGHNT and CDR2 is YENEEA. CDR3 length: 12 residues. CDR3 sequence: CASSLERHGYTF. In DNA, the CDR3 is TGTGCCAGCAGCTTGGAGAGGCATGGCTACACCTTC.

The J gene is TRBJ1-2, the V gene TRBV30, with a possible D match to TRBD1 (5 bases). V gave up 2 bases and J gave up 8 bases, with 15 bases separating them. The CDR3 is made up of 13 amino acids. Germline V gene sequence: CDR1 GTSNPN, CDR2 SVGIG (reference sequence). CDR3 bases: TGTGCCTGGAGTCCTGACCCTGGGGGGGGCTACACCTTC. It is translated as CAWSPDPGGGYTF.

J is TRBJ2-1 and V is TRBV7-3, with 11 nucleotides matching TRBD2. Germline CDR1 and CDR2: SGHTA and FQGTGA. With V trimmed by 2 bases and J by 2 bases, 2 bases remained unmatched. The CDR3 spans 16 residues. The CDR3 protein is CASSLGTSGAYNEQFF. CDR3 DNA sequence: TGTGCCAGCAGCTTAGGGACTAGCGGAGCCTACAATGAGCAGTTCTTC.

The chain is built from TRBV6-1 and TRBJ2-2; D is uncertain. This CDR3 spans 13 amino acids. The V and J ends lost 3 bases and 4 bases respectively, with 6 bases between them. CDR1 is MNHNS and CDR2 is SASEGT in the germline V gene. CDR3 bases: TGTGCCAGCAGTGATCGTATCACCGGGGAGCTGTTTTTT. Amino acid sequence: CASSDRITGELFF.

The rearrangement joins TRBV30 to TRBJ1-6; D gene uncertain. This CDR3 has 15 residues. V was clipped by 1 base and J by 10 bases, with 17 bases between them. Germline V CDR1 and CDR2: GTSNPN, SVGIG (reference sequence). This chain's CDR3 is CAWSDAGLVGSPLHF. CDR3 DNA: TGTGCCTGGAGTGATGCAGGCCTGGTAGGCTCACCCCTCCACTTT.

The CDR3 DNA reads as TGTGCCAGCAGCTCTAGCGAGAACACCGGGGAGCTGTTTTTT. Translation gives CASSSSENTGELFF. The chain recombines TRBV5-4 with TRBJ2-2, with D tentatively TRBD2 (6 bases). The CDR3 runs 14 residues. Germline V CDR1 and CDR2: SGHNT, YYREEE (reference sequence). The V end lost 3 bases, the J end lost 1 base, and 7 bases lay between the germline ends.

V gene TRBV18 combines with J gene TRBJ2-5, with 8 bases lining up with TRBD1. The CDR3 is 12 amino acids. Germline loops: CDR1 KGHSH, CDR2 LQKENI. V shed 8 bases and J 5 bases; nucleotides not matched to a gene: 4. The CDR3 DNA reads as TGTGCCAGCGGACAGGGATGGGAGACCCAGTACTTC. It yields the protein CASGQGWETQYF.

The chain has TRBV7-9 and TRBJ1-4; D may be TRBD1 (5 bases). The germline CDR1 and CDR2 sequences are SEHNR and FQNEAQ (reference sequence). The germline V and J ends were trimmed by 5 bases and 8 bases, with 12 bases remaining between them. The CDR3 loop spans 13 amino acids. For the CDR3, the DNA is TGTGCCAGCAGCGCGGGACCGGACGAAAAACTGTTTTTT. It translates to CASSAGPDEKLFF.

This clone was picked up one time. The junction shows a germline mismatch at one end, possibly a read error. The chain has TRBV18 and TRBJ2-2; D is perhaps TRBD1 (6 bases). Per the germline V gene, CDR1 is KGHSH and CDR2 is LQKENI. This CDR3 is built from 15 residues. The CDR3, as DNA: TGTGCCAGCTCACCACTCCAGGGGAACGCCGGGGAGCTGTTTTTT. Translated, it gives CASSPLQGNAGELFF. The complete variable domain, with remaining parts taken from reference TRBV18 and TRBJ2-2, reads NAGVMQNPRHLVRRRGQEARLRCSPMKGHSHVYWYRQLPEEGLKFMVYLQKENIIDESGMPKERFSAEFPKEGPSILRIQQVVRGDSAAYFCASSPLQGNAGELFFGEGSRLTVL.

The CDR3 DNA sequence: TGTGCCAGTGGGAGGGAAGAGGAAAAACTGTTTTTT. Encoded protein: CASGREEEKLFF. The chain is built from TRBV3-1 (or the pseudogene TRBV3-2) and TRBJ1-4; unclear D gene. The CDR3 covers 12 residues. The germline V gene encodes CDR1 LGHDT and CDR2 YNNKEL (reference sequence). Between the trimmed V and J ends, which lost 9 bases and 8 bases, there was a span of 13 bases.

The chain carries TRBV3-1 (or the pseudogene TRBV3-2) and TRBJ2-1, with 8 bases fitting TRBD2. CDR3 length: 15 amino acids. Germline V lookup: CDR1 LGHDT, CDR2 YNNKEL (reference sequence). With 2 bases clipped from V and 6 bases from J, the junction kept 6 bases outside the gene matches. CDR3 sequence: CASSQSGGRGNEQFF. Written as DNA, the CDR3 is TGTGCCAGCAGCCAAAGCGGGGGAAGGGGCAATGAGCAGTTCTTC.

The rearrangement uses TRBV19 and TRBJ1-4; no clear D gene. Looked up from germline, CDR1 is LNHDA and CDR2 is SQIVND (reference sequence). Trimming took 5 bases from V and 0 from J, leaving 10 bases between them. The CDR3 extends over 15 amino acids. DNA for the CDR3: TGTGCCAGTAGTCTCCGGGGTTCAACTAATGAAAAACTGTTTTTT. This translates into CASSLRGSTNEKLFF. The full variable domain, with the rest looked up from reference TRBV19 and TRBJ1-4, is DGGITQSPKYLFRKEGQNVTLSCEQNLNHDAMYWYRQDPGQGLRLIYYSQIVNDFQKGDIAEGYSVSREKKESFPLTVTSAQKNPTAFYLCASSLRGSTNEKLFFGSGTQLSVL.

Of note for this clone: Compared with germline, one end of the junction differs, possibly owing to a read error. The chain has TRBV7-9 and TRBJ1-6, with 8 bases lining up with TRBD1. CDR3 size: 17 residues. Per germline, CDR1 SEHNR and CDR2 FQNEAQ (reference sequence). The CDR3 DNA reads as TGTGCCCGCAGGATGACAGGGGCCAGCTCCTATAATTCACCCCTCCACTTT. This codes for CARRMTGASSYNSPLHF.

This chain connects TRBV5-4 to TRBJ1-2, with D possibly TRBD1 on 6 matching bases. The CDR3 length is 14 residues. V lost 2 bases and J 1 base, leaving 9 bases between the germline ends. Germline loops: CDR1 SGHNT, CDR2 YYREEE (reference sequence). The CDR3 sequence is CASSLIQGNYGYTF. DNA for the CDR3: TGTGCCAGCAGCTTAATACAGGGTAACTATGGCTACACCTTC.

This rearrangement joins TRBV28 to TRBJ2-7; tentatively, D is TRBD1 (6 bases). CDR1 is MDHEN and CDR2 is SYDVKM in the germline V gene. Trimming stripped 8 bases from V and 5 bases from J, with 25 bases between. This CDR3 spans 16 amino acids. CDR3 in amino acids: CASSTGTTGSDDEQYF. The CDR3 bases are TGTGCCAGCTCCACCGGGACAACGGGATCAGACGACGAGCAGTACTTC. Filled out from reference TRBV28 and TRBJ2-7, the complete variable domain reads DVKVTQSSRYLVKRTGEKVFLECVQDMDHENMFWYRQDPGLGLRLIYFSYDVKMKEKGDIPEGYSVSREKKERFSLILESASTNQTSMYLCASSTGTTGSDDEQYFGPGTRLTVT.

The chain links TRBV7-2 to TRBJ2-5; D uncertain. Trimming removed 4 bases from V and 5 bases from J, with 11 bases in between. Germline CDR1 is SGHTA and CDR2 is FQGNSA. CDR3 length equals 13 residues. The CDR3 DNA follows: TGTGCCAGCAGCTCCTCCAGCGTGGAGACCCAGTACTTC. Protein product: CASSSSSVETQYF. The variable domain in full, with the rest retrieved from reference TRBV7-2 and TRBJ2-5, is GAGVSQSPSNKVTEKGKDVELRCDPISGHTALYWYRQSLGQGLEFLIYFQGNSAPDKSGLPSDRFSAERTGGSVSTLTIQRTQQEDSAVYLCASSSSSVETQYFGPGTRLLVL.

The chain carries TRBV12-5 and TRBJ1-2, with a tentative D call TRBD1 (6 bases). With 0 bases removed from V and 8 bases from J, the gap between germline ends came to 16 bases. CDR1 is LGHNT and CDR2 is FRNRAP in the germline V gene. The CDR3 is 15 residues long. Here the CDR3 reads CASGLVGDRMRGYTF. CDR3 coding DNA: TGTGCTAGTGGTTTGGTAGGAGACAGGATGCGAGGCTACACCTTC.

The rearrangement uses TRBV11-2 and TRBJ1-2; 7 bases line up with TRBD1. In germline, CDR1 is SGHAT, CDR2 FQNNGV. The CDR3 extends over 16 amino acids. V was clipped by 5 bases and J by 2 bases; unmatched bases: 11. As DNA, the CDR3 is TGTGCCAGCAGCCGACTTGGGGCAGGGGGAAACTATGGCTACACCTTC. This sequence encodes CASSRLGAGGNYGYTF.

A single count supports this clone. V and J are TRBV27 and TRBJ2-7; 8 nucleotides match TRBD1. Germline assignment: CDR1 MNHEY and CDR2 SMNVEV (reference sequence). Trimming took 3 bases from V and 4 from J; bases not matched to a gene: 8. CDR3 length: 15 residues. CDR3 region: CASSFSGTGRYEQYF. The CDR3 region has the DNA TGTGCCAGCAGTTTCTCCGGGACAGGACGGTACGAGCAGTACTTC.

This rearrangement joins TRBV19 to TRBJ1-1, with D perhaps TRBD1 (6 bases). The CDR3 is 14 amino acids. Between the trimmed V and J ends, which lost 4 bases and 1 base, there was a span of 10 bases. Germline V gene sequence: CDR1 LNHDA, CDR2 SQIVND (reference sequence). The CDR3 coding sequence is TGTGCCAGTAGTACAATACAGGGGAACACTGAAGCTTTCTTT. Its protein is CASSTIQGNTEAFF.

This clone was seen more than once but under ten times. The gene calls are TRBV4-2 and TRBJ1-4, with D perhaps TRBD1 (6 bases). The V gene lost 4 bases and the J gene lost 1 base, with 16 bases spanning the gap. CDR3 length equals 17 residues. Germline V CDR1 and CDR2: LGHNA, YNFKEQ. The CDR3 nucleotides are TGTGCCAGCAGCCCAGAGGGGAGGGGGGTAACTAATGAAAAACTGTTTTTT. Its translation: CASSPEGRGVTNEKLFF.

The CDR3 DNA sequence: TGCGCCAGCAGCCAAGATCGAGGAGGCCCGCCGAATTCACCCCTCCACTTT. Protein: CASSQDRGGPPNSPLHF. The chain links TRBV4-1 to TRBJ1-6, with unresolved D. Germline V gives CDR1 MGHRA, CDR2 YSYEKL. The CDR3 contains 17 residues. The germline V and J ends were trimmed by 0 bases and 7 bases, with 16 bases remaining between them.

The chain couples TRBV7-6 to TRBJ1-4; D call uncertain. V lost 4 bases, J lost 6 bases, and 9 bases lay in between. Germline CDR1 is SGHVS and CDR2 is FNYEAQ. This CDR3 spans 13 amino acids. The CDR3 is CASSSSGYEKLFF. The CDR3 DNA reads TGTGCCAGCAGCTCCTCGGGTTATGAAAAACTGTTTTTT.

This clone has a handful of counts. This chain uses TRBV4-1 with TRBJ1-1, with a possible D match to TRBD1 (5 bases). Trimming shortened V by 4 bases and J by 3 bases, and 6 bases separated the two germline ends. The germline CDR1 and CDR2 sequences are MGHRA and YSYEKL. The CDR3 extends over 12 amino acids. The CDR3 coding sequence is TGCGCCAGCAGCCTCAGGGACACTGAAGCTTTCTTT. Translation: CASSLRDTEAFF.

J is TRBJ2-5 and V is TRBV4-1, with TRBD2 identical over 8 bases. The junction had 15 bases not matched to a gene; V was cut back by 4 bases and J by 5 bases. Looked up from germline, CDR1 is MGHRA and CDR2 is YSYEKL. The length of the CDR3 is 17 residues. The CDR3 protein is CASSPRHPSGSKETQYF. CDR3 nucleotide sequence: TGCGCCAGCAGCCCCCGTCACCCGAGCGGGAGTAAGGAGACCCAGTACTTC.

This sequence joins TRBV12-3 or TRBV12-4 and TRBJ1-6; D gene uncertain. This CDR3 is 12 amino acids long. The V end was cut by 3 bases, the J end by 8 bases, with 5 bases between. CDR3 loop: CASSFGDSPLHF. The CDR3 nucleotides are TGTGCCAGCAGTTTCGGGGATTCACCCCTCCACTTT.